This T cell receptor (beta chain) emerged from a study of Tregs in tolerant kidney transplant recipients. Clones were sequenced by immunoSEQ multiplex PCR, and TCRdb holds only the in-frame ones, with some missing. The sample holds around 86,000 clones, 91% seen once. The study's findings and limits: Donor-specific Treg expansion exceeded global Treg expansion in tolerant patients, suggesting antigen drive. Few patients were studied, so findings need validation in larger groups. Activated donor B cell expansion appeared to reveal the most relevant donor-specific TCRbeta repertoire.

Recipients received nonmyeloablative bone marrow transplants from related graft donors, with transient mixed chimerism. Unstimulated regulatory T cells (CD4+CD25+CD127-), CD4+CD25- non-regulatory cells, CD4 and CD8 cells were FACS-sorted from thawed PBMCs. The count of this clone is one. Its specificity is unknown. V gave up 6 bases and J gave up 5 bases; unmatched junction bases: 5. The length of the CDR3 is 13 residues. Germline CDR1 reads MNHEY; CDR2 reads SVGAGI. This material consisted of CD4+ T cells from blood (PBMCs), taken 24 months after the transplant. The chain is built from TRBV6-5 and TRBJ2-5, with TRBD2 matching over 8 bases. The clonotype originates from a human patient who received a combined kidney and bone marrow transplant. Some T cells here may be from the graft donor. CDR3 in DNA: TGTGCCAGCAGGGTTAGCGGGATGGAGACCCAGTACTTC. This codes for CASRVSGMETQYF.